These 19 T cell receptor beta chains were sequenced from one sample in a study of control samples from healthy donors and cancer patients (dated by TCRdb to about 2020). Libraries came from the immunoSEQ multiplex PCR assay. This immuneACCESS table, as held by TCRdb, lists in-frame sequences with V and J called but not all clones. Of the missing ones, under half trace to an unresolved V gene in checked studies; the others have no known cause. The sample table shows approximately 170,000 clones, and around nine tenths are seen once. Approximately 1.4% of the sample goes to the ten largest clones. The specimen sequenced was blood. All receptors derive from a man under 40 in good health.

V usage is TRBV5-6 and J usage is TRBJ1-3; D remains unclear. This CDR3 region has 15 residues. The ends were cut back, 0 bases at V and 0 bases at J, with 7 bases in the middle. CDR1 and CDR2 from the germline V gene are SGHDT and YYEEEE. The chain's CDR3 is CASSLVGSSGNTIYF. DNA of the CDR3: TGTGCCAGCAGCTTGGTAGGGAGCTCTGGAAACACCATATATTTT.

J is TRBJ2-2 and V is TRBV30; TRBD2 might be the D (6 bases). Germline V gives CDR1 GTSNPN, CDR2 SVGIG (reference sequence). V gave up 2 bases and J gave up 1 base, with 11 bases separating them. CDR3 length: 15 amino acids. The CDR3 nucleotides read TGTGCCTGGAGTTTGGGGACTTTGAACACCGGGGAGCTGTTTTTT. Translating it yields CAWSLGTLNTGELFF.

The chain combines TRBV28 with TRBJ2-6; no clear D gene. Germline V lookup: CDR1 MDHEN, CDR2 SYDVKM. Trimming pared 5 bases from V and 0 bases from J, leaving 8 bases between. The CDR3 has 15 residues. CDR3 nucleotides: TGTGCCAGCAGTGGGATAGACTCTGGGGCCAACGTCCTGACTTTC. Its protein is CASSGIDSGANVLTF.

CDR3 loop: CAISESKDLPSGDTQYF. DNA for the CDR3: TGTGCCATCAGTGAGTCTAAGGACCTACCTAGCGGAGATACGCAGTATTTT. The chain combines TRBV10-3 with TRBJ2-3, with 7 positions matching TRBD2. The V gene's germline CDR1 is ENHRY and CDR2 SYGVKD. Losses at the gene ends were 0 bases for V and 5 bases for J; bases not matched to a gene: 11. This CDR3 region has 17 residues.

This chain links TRBV2 with TRBJ2-4, with 7 bases aligning to TRBD2. This CDR3 contains 18 residues. With 6 bases clipped from V and 3 bases from J, the junction kept 17 bases outside the gene matches. Germline V gene data show CDR1 as SNHLY and CDR2 as FYNNEI. CDR3 DNA sequence: TGTGCCAGCAGCCGACGGGTTGCCGGGGGGAGCGGCAAAAACATTCAGTACTTC. Translated, it gives CASSRRVAGGSGKNIQYF.

This clone has only one observation. The chain couples TRBV7-2 to TRBJ1-1, with D perhaps TRBD1 (5 bases). This CDR3 region has 14 residues. Per germline, CDR1 SGHTA and CDR2 FQGNSA. Trimming shortened V by 0 bases and J by 1 base, and 6 bases separated the two germline ends. CDR3 residues: CASSLAGRNTEAFF. The CDR3 region has the DNA TGTGCCAGCAGCTTAGCGGGGCGGAACACTGAAGCTTTCTTT.

This clone was recorded at least ten times. The genes are TRBV4-3 and TRBJ2-1, with 8 bases that match TRBD1. Trimming cost V 1 base and J 6 bases; bases outside gene matches: 5. Germline lookup yields CDR1 LGHNA and CDR2 YSLEER. CDR3 length: 15 amino acids. CDR3 amino acids: CASSQADRAINEQFF. In nucleotides, the CDR3 is TGCGCCAGCAGCCAAGCGGACAGGGCCATCAATGAGCAGTTCTTC.

The rearrangement links TRBV19 to TRBJ1-1; no clear D. CDR1 is LNHDA, CDR2 SQIVND, per germline (reference sequence). The ends were cut back, 10 bases at V and 4 bases at J, with 22 bases in the middle. The CDR3 is 15 residues long. Here the CDR3 DNA reads TGTGCCACCTCTATAGCCGGGTCCCGGGGCACTGAAGCTTTCTTT. It encodes CATSIAGSRGTEAFF.

This clone was counted a single time. The chain links TRBV29-1 to TRBJ1-5; possible D gene TRBD1, 6 bases. V lost 6 bases and J lost 9, with 21 bases in between. Looked up from germline, CDR1 is SQVTM and CDR2 is ANQGSEA. The CDR3 runs 14 residues. CDR3 bases: TGCAGCGTCGTCCAGGACAGCCCCGTTGGGCCCCAGCATTTT. It yields the protein CSVVQDSPVGPQHF. Full variable domain (rest looked up from reference TRBV29-1 and TRBJ1-5): SAVISQKPSRDICQRGTSLTIQCQVDSQVTMMFWYRQQPGQSLTLIATANQGSEATYESGFVIDKFPISRPNLTFSTLTVSNMSPEDSSIYLCSVVQDSPVGPQHFGDGTRLSIL.

In DNA form, the CDR3 reads TGTGCCAGCAGCTTAGCGGGATGGTCCTACGAGCAGTACTTC. This gives the protein CASSLAGWSYEQYF. This sequence joins TRBV11-1 and TRBJ2-7, with unresolved D. The CDR3 loop spans 14 amino acids. CDR1 SGHAT and CDR2 FQDESV come from the germline V gene (reference sequence). Trimming took off 0 bases at V and 1 base at J, with 7 bases between the two ends. Full variable domain (outside the CDR3, taken from reference TRBV11-1 and TRBJ2-7): EAEVAQSPRYKITEKSQAVAFWCDPISGHATLYWYRQILGQGPELLVQFQDESVVDDSQLPKDRFSAERLKGVDSTLKIQPAELGDSAMYLCASSLAGWSYEQYFGPGTRLTVT.

The rearrangement uses TRBV19 and TRBJ1-4; D is unresolved. Germline CDR1 and CDR2: LNHDA and SQIVND (reference sequence). This CDR3 has 15 amino acids. Trimming shortened V by 3 bases and J by 3 bases, and 11 bases separated the two germline ends. CDR3 sequence (DNA): TGTGCCAGTAGTATTGCCCGAGGGCCTAATGAAAAACTGTTTTTT. Translating gives CASSIARGPNEKLFF. Combining the CDR3 with reference TRBV19 and TRBJ1-4 gives the whole variable domain DGGITQSPKYLFRKEGQNVTLSCEQNLNHDAMYWYRQDPGQGLRLIYYSQIVNDFQKGDIAEGYSVSREKKESFPLTVTSAQKNPTAFYLCASSIARGPNEKLFFGSGTQLSVL.

The genes are TRBV18 and TRBJ1-1; tentatively, D is TRBD1 (6 bases). V was trimmed by 3 bases and J by 6 bases, leaving 14 bases between them. CDR3 size: 14 residues. The germline CDR1 and CDR2 sequences are KGHSH and LQKENI. CDR3 residues: CASSPGARRAEAFF. In nucleotides, the CDR3 is TGTGCCAGCTCACCGGGGGCTAGGCGCGCTGAAGCTTTCTTT.

The V and J genes are TRBV3-1 (or the pseudogene TRBV3-2) and TRBJ2-5; tentatively, D is TRBD1 or TRBD2 (5 bases each). V dropped 2 bases and J dropped 5 bases, with 18 bases sitting between them. Looked up from germline, CDR1 is LGHDT and CDR2 is YNNKEL (reference sequence). The CDR3 covers 16 residues. The CDR3, as DNA: TGTGCCAGCAGCCAATCCCATCTACGGGGCCGCGAGACCCAGTACTTC. It encodes CASSQSHLRGRETQYF.

The gene calls are TRBV5-1 and TRBJ2-3; 9 bases fit TRBD1. V dropped 3 bases and J dropped 4; count of bases not matched to a gene: 3. There are 14 residues in the CDR3. Germline V CDR1 and CDR2: SGHRS, YFSETQ. The CDR3 DNA follows: TGCGCCAGCAGCTCGGACAGGGGTTCAGATACGCAGTATTTT. Encoded protein: CASSSDRGSDTQYF.

V is TRBV3-1 (or the pseudogene TRBV3-2) and J is TRBJ2-7; D uncertain. Trimming cost V 3 bases and J 4 bases, with 7 bases left between them. Germline V gene data show CDR1 as LGHDT and CDR2 as YNNKEL (reference sequence). CDR3 length: 12 residues. CDR3 nucleotide sequence: TGTGCCAGCAGCCAGAGAGAATACGAGCAGTACTTC. This sequence encodes CASSQREYEQYF.

This clone is a singleton in its sample. The chain links TRBV11-2 to TRBJ2-1; 11 nucleotides match TRBD2. The CDR3 sequence is 18 residues long. V trimming: 5 bases; J trimming: 8 bases; junction bases outside the gene matches: 17. Germline loops: CDR1 SGHAT, CDR2 FQNNGV. The CDR3 DNA is TGTGCCAGCAGCCCCCGACCCTTACTAGCGGGAGCAATATATGAGCAGTTCTTC. This gives the protein CASSPRPLLAGAIYEQFF.

This chain uses TRBV14 with TRBJ2-3; D not resolved. V gave up 1 base and J gave up 4 bases, with 9 bases separating them. CDR3 length: 14 residues. CDR1 and CDR2 from the germline V gene are SGHDN and FVKESK. The CDR3 spells CASSQGARSDTQYF. CDR3 DNA sequence: TGTGCCAGCAGCCAAGGGGCCAGATCAGATACGCAGTATTTT.

The rearrangement uses TRBV5-1 and TRBJ2-7, with D perhaps matching TRBD2 (5 bases). This CDR3 region has 15 residues. Trimming removed 2 bases at V and 1 base at J, with 13 bases between. In germline, CDR1 is SGHRS, CDR2 YFSETQ. CDR3 amino acids: CASSLGFGVSYEQYF. CDR3 coding DNA: TGCGCCAGCAGCTTAGGATTCGGGGTTTCCTACGAGCAGTACTTC. The full variable domain, in which reference TRBV5-1 and TRBJ2-7 provide the parts outside the CDR3, is KAGVTQTPRYLIKTRGQQVTLSCSPISGHRSVSWYQQTPGQGLQFLFEYFSETQRNKGNFPGRFSGRQFSNSRSEMNVSTLELGDSALYLCASSLGFGVSYEQYFGPGTRLTVT.

The rearrangement uses TRBV24-1 and TRBJ1-1, with 12 bases aligning to TRBD1. This CDR3 has 17 residues. CDR1 and CDR2 from the germline V gene are KGHDR and SFDVKD. The trim removed 5 bases at V and 9 bases at J, leaving 15 bases unmatched. The CDR3 DNA is TGTGCCACCAGTGTTATTAGGGACAGGGGGCGAACAAGAAAAGCTTTCTTT. Its translation is CATSVIRDRGRTRKAFF.